Included here is one TCR beta chain sequence, with context. Its antigen is undetermined. The data derive from a study of somatic mutations in cytotoxic T cells in rheumatoid arthritis. After CD4+ and CD8+ cells were isolated by positive magnetic bead selection, their purity was checked by flow cytometry. V shed 9 bases and J 2 bases; nucleotides not matched to a gene: 5. The CDR3 is made up of 13 amino acids. Per the germline V gene, CDR1 is WSHSY and CDR2 is SAAADI. TCRdb's table, derived via immunoSEQ multiplex PCR, lists solely in-frame clones and lacks some. Of thousands of clones in the sample, roughly 70% were seen once. Study results and caveats: Some patients, about an eighth of the roughly 65, had a largest CD8+ clone that exceeded 20% of CD8+ cells.

The V gene is TRBV10-2, the J gene TRBJ2-7; 9 nucleotides match TRBD2. Sequenced sample: CD8+ T cells sorted from blood. The receptor was derived from a man aged 35-49 years in good health. This chain's CDR3 is CASASGTPYEQYF. The CDR3 DNA follows: TGCGCCAGTGCTAGCGGGACCCCCTACGAGCAGTACTTC.